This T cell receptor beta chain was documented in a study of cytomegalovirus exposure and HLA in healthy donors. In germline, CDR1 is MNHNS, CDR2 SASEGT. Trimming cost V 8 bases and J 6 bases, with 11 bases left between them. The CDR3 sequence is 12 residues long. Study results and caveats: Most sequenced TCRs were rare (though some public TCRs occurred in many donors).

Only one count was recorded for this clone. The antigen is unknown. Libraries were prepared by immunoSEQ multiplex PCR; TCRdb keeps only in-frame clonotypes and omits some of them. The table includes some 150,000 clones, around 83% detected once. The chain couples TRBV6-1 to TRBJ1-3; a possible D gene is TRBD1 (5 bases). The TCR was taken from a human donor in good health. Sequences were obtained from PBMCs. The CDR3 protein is CASGGVKNTIYF. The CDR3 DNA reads TGTGCCAGCGGGGGGGTGAAAAACACCATATATTTT.